This entry is about one TCR beta chain. Its antigen is currently not known. Per-base qualities were not stored, and no clone one base away is much larger. The record originates from a study of T cell responses to AZD1222 COVID-19 vaccine (dated by TCRdb to 2020 to 2022). About the full investigation: AZD1222 recipients whose second dose came at about 4 weeks and those whose second dose came at about 12 weeks were combined into one group, since spike-specific TCR depth and breadth did not differ between the two schedules. TCR sequencing was performed for 233 trial participants, of whom about 200 were given two doses of AZD1222 and approximately 25 were given two doses of MenACWY control vaccine. Trial participants were enrolled into age subgroups of 18-55, 56-69 and 70-plus years, which contained around 140, 26 and 57 TCR-sequenced participants, respectively.

Study-wide conclusions, independent of this receptor: Participants were mostly white British and included more females than males, and it was suggested by the authors that clonal diversity may have been underestimated. No day 14 peak-response samples were available, so repertoires were characterized only after the peak T cell response. Vaccine-associated CD4 TCRs spanned the whole spike protein, with dominant responses in regions 160-218 and 743-854. Reportedly, almost half of the unique spike-specific TCRs recognized epitopes lying outside the regions that are mutated in the B.1.351 and B.1.1.7 variants. In the small 56-69-year group, the increase in depth fell short of significance, most likely because of low power. A significant rise in spike-specific TCR breadth and depth was observed after two AZD1222 doses relative to day 0 and relative to MenACWY recipients. Conclusions about previously exposed vaccinees are limited because only six or seven AZD1222 recipients were SARS-CoV-2 seropositive at baseline.

The CDR3 regions of human TCRbeta chains were subjected to immunosequencing. The authors processed their data as follows. TCRs in the repertoires were compared against a reference library of SARS-CoV-2-specific TCRs that had been generated with the MIRA antigen-specificity platform. Breadth meant the fraction of unique TCRs that were SARS-CoV-2-associated, whereas depth meant the fraction of total T cells that were SARS-CoV-2-associated. Using the MIRA data, each spike-specific TCR was mapped to the spike region that the TCR reacts to and placed in a CD4 or CD8 class. Log10-transformed breadth and depth values were compared by one-way ANOVA with Sidak's multiple comparisons tests. In its TCRdb copy, this immuneACCESS table keeps in-frame sequences only and misses some clones. Where compared with another copy, unresolved V genes explain less than half of these, and the others have no known cause. V and J calls and clone size are those listed in that table; D and trimming were worked out from the DNA. The sample profile shows about 110,000 clones; roughly 87% of them were found once. In total, the top ten clones hold 3.5% to 4.5% of the sample.

The sample's time point label is to be understood as: baseline before first vaccination. The vaccinee samples were drawn from two UK trials, COV001 and COV002, one of which was a single-blind randomized controlled phase 2/3 trial testing AZD1222 (ChAdOx1 nCoV-19) in healthy adults. For TCRbeta chain sequencing, PBMC samples from trial participants were taken at day 0 and at day 28 after the second dose. The sequence was obtained from an adult in good health. The material sequenced was peripheral blood, taken on day 0 of AZD1222 vaccination.

At the DNA level, the sequence is TGTGCCAGTAGTAGGATGTTTAGCAATCAGCCCCAGCATTTT. Translated, it reads CASSRMFSNQPQHF. This chain joins TRBV19 to TRBJ1-5, with the D gene call left open. The cysteine opens and the phenylalanine closes a CDR3 of 14 amino acids. CDR3 DNA only is kept here, 42 bases in frame from base 1. V loses 4 bases, J loses 0 bases, and the germline ends lie 7 bases apart. As encoded in the germline V gene (reference sequence), CDR1 is LNHDA while CDR2 is SQIVND.